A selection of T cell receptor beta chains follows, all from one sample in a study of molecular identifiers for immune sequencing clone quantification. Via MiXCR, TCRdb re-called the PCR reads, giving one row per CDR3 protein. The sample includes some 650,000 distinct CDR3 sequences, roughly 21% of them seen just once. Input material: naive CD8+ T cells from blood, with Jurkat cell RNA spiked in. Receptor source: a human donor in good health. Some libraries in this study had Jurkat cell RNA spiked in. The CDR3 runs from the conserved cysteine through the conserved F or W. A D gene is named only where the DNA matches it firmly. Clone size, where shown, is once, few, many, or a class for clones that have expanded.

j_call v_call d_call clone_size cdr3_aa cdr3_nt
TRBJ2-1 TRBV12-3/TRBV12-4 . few CASSLLENYNEQFF TGTGCCAGCAGTTTGTTGGAAAACTACAATGAGCAGTTCTTC
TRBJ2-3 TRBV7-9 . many CASSPHRRDTQYF TGTGCCAGCAGCCCACACCGTCGGGATACGCAGTATTTT
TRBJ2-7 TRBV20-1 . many CSASEDSPWGTYEQYF TGCAGTGCTAGTGAAGACAGTCCCTGGGGGACCTACGAGCAGTACTTC
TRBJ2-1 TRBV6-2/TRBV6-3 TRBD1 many CATKPGTGYNEQFF TGTGCCACCAAGCCCGGGACAGGCTACAATGAGCAGTTCTTC
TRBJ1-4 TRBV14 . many CASSAYSATNEKLFF TGTGCCAGCAGCGCCTACAGTGCAACTAATGAAAAACTGTTTTTT
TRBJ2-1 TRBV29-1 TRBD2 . CSAIAGSSYNEQFF TGCAGCGCCATAGCGGGAAGCTCCTACAATGAGCAGTTCTTC
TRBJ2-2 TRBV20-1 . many CSARDWYSTGELFF TGCAGTGCTAGAGATTGGTACAGTACCGGGGAGCTGTTTTTT
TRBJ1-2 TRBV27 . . CASSRYPDGGMFGYTF TGTGCCAGCAGCCGATACCCGGACGGGGGGATGTTCGGCTACACCTTC
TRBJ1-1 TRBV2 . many CASSETGGPEAFF TGTGCCAGCAGTGAGACGGGGGGCCCTGAAGCTTTCTTT
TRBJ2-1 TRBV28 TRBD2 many CASSPLNGAGGPGNEQFF TGTGCCAGCAGTCCACTTAACGGAGCGGGAGGGCCGGGGAATGAGCAGTTCTTC
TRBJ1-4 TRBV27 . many CASSPQGPFEKLFF TGTGCCAGCAGTCCTCAGGGGCCCTTTGAAAAACTGTTTTTT
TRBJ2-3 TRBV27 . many CASSSVNIRDIDTQYF TGTGCCAGCAGTTCGGTCAATATCAGGGATATAGATACGCAGTATTTT
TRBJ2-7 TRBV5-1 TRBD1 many CASSFWTGDSYEQYF TGCGCCAGCAGCTTTTGGACAGGGGACTCCTACGAGCAGTACTTC
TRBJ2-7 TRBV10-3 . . CAISDLGGLQSYEQYF TGTGCCATCAGTGATCTTGGGGGGCTCCAATCCTACGAGCAGTACTTC
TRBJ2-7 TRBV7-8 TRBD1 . CASSLPGQGGLEQYF TGTGCCAGCAGCTTACCGGGACAGGGGGGTCTCGAGCAGTACTTC
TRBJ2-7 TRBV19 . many CASSISGSQPYEQYF TGTGCCAGTAGTATTTCGGGGTCACAGCCATACGAGCAGTACTTC
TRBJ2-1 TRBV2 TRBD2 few CATVNRGSDNEQFF TGTGCCACCGTCAACCGCGGGAGTGACAATGAGCAGTTCTTC
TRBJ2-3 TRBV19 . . CAGSIDLGNTGTDTQYF TGTGCCGGTAGTATAGATTTGGGCAACACGGGGACAGATACGCAGTATTTT
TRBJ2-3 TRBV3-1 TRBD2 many CASSPSLLAGSTDTQYF TGTGCCAGCAGCCCCTCTCTACTAGCGGGATCCACAGATACGCAGTATTTT
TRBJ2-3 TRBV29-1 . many CSVSGVVNVASTDTQYF TGCAGCGTCTCCGGTGTTGTAAACGTCGCTAGCACAGATACGCAGTATTTT
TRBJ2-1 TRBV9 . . CASSAAGGTYNEQFF TGTGCCAGCAGCGCCGCTGGGGGGACCTACAATGAGCAGTTCTTC
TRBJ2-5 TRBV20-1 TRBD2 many CSASPLAGVNSETQYF TGCAGTGCTAGCCCCCTAGCGGGAGTGAATTCAGAGACCCAGTACTTC
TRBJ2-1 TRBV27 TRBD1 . CASSLGTGLYNEQFF TGTGCCAGCAGTCTCGGGACAGGGCTTTACAATGAGCAGTTCTTC
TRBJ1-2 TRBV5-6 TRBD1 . CASRALLTGGVVGYTF TGTGCCAGCCGCGCCTTACTGACAGGGGGCGTCGTTGGCTACACCTTC
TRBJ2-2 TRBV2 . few CASTQVGTPNTGELFF TGTGCCAGCACCCAAGTGGGGACACCAAACACCGGGGAGCTGTTTTTT
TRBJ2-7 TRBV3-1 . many CASSPTLGDSSSYEQYF TGTGCCAGCAGCCCAACCCTAGGCGACAGCAGCTCCTACGAGCAGTACTTC
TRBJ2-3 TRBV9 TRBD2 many CASSPGGGDTQYF TGTGCCAGCAGTCCGGGAGGGGGAGATACGCAGTATTTT
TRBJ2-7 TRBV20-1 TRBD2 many CSAPAGGGDEQYF TGCAGTGCCCCGGCGGGAGGAGGCGACGAGCAGTACTTC
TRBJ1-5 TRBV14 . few CASSDRDRRGNQPQHF TGTGCCAGCAGCGACCGGGACCGGCGGGGCAATCAGCCCCAGCATTTT
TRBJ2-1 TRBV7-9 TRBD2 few CASTTIAGGLDEQFF TGTGCCAGCACCACAATAGCGGGGGGTTTAGATGAGCAGTTCTTC
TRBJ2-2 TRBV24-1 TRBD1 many CATGTANTGELFF TGTGCCACCGGGACAGCGAACACCGGGGAGCTGTTTTTT
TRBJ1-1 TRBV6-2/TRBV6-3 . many CASRLLGGTEAFF TGTGCCAGCAGGCTTTTAGGGGGCACTGAAGCTTTCTTT
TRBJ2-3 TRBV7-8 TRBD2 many CASSLVAAGGSDTQYF TGTGCCAGCAGCTTAGTCGCAGCGGGGGGGTCAGATACGCAGTATTTT
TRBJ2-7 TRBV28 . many CASSKTSSYEQYF TGTGCCAGCAGCAAGACAAGTTCCTACGAGCAGTACTTC
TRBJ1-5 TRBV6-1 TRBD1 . CATDRGLGQPQHF TGTGCCACGGACAGGGGGCTTGGTCAGCCCCAGCATTTT
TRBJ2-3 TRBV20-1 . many CSARDWLGTDTQYF TGCAGTGCTAGAGATTGGTTGGGTACAGATACGCAGTATTTT
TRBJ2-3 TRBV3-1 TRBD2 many CASSQDLRRGITDTQYF TGTGCCAGCAGCCAAGATCTTCGGCGGGGGATCACAGATACGCAGTATTTT
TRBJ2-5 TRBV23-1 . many CATVQRAQETQYF TGCGCCACCGTTCAGCGGGCCCAAGAGACCCAGTACTTC
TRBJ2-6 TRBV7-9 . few CASSFWGAGANVLTF TGTGCCAGCAGCTTCTGGGGAGCGGGGGCCAACGTCCTGACTTTC
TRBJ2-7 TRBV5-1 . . CASSLDRGRDFAYEQYF TGCGCCAGCAGCTTGGATAGGGGCCGGGACTTCGCCTACGAGCAGTACTTC
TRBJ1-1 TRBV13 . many CASSGTGRRMNTEAFF TGTGCCAGCAGCGGAACGGGACGGCGAATGAACACTGAAGCTTTCTTT
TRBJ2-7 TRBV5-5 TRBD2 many CASSAGVGRIYEQYF TGTGCCAGCAGCGCGGGAGTGGGACGCATCTACGAGCAGTACTTC
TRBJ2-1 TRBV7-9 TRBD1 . CATRGQASSYNEQFF TGTGCCACCCGAGGACAGGCCAGCTCCTACAATGAGCAGTTCTTC
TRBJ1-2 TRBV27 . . CASSFVAGDHYGYTF TGTGCCAGCAGTTTTGTGGCAGGGGATCACTATGGCTACACCTTC
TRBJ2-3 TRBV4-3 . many CASSQDGGTGTDTQYF TGCGCCAGCAGCCAAGATGGGGGGACCGGCACAGATACGCAGTATTTT
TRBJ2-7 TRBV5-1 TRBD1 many CASSLTGGTPSAEQYF TGCGCCAGCAGCTTGACAGGGGGGACTCCTTCTGCCGAGCAGTACTTC
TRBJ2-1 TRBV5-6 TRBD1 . CASSSLGQGPNEQFF TGTGCCAGCAGCTCCCTAGGACAGGGCCCCAATGAGCAGTTCTTC
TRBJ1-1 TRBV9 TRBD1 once CASGEGGPLNTEAFF TGTGCCAGCGGCGAAGGGGGCCCACTGAACACTGAAGCTTTCTTT
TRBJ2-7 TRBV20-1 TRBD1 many CSASGTGSNEQYF TGCAGTGCATCCGGGACAGGGTCCAACGAGCAGTACTTC
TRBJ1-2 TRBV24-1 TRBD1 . CATSDTTPGQGSRADYGYTF TGTGCCACCAGTGATACGACACCCGGACAGGGATCCCGCGCTGACTATGGCTACACCTTC
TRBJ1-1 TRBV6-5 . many CASSYAGEAFF TGTGCCAGCAGTTACGCCGGGGAAGCTTTCTTT
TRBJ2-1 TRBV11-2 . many CASSFFSGGTYNEQFF TGTGCCAGCAGCTTTTTTTCGGGGGGCACCTACAATGAGCAGTTCTTC